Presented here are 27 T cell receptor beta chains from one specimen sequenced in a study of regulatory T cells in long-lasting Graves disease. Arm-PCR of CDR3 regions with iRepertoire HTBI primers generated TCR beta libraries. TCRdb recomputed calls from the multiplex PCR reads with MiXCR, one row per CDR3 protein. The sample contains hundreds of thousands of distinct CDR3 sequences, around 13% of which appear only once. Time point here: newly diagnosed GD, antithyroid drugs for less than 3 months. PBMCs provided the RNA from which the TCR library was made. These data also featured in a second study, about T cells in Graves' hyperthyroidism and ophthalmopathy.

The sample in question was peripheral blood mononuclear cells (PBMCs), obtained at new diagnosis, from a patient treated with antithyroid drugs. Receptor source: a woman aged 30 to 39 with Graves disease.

The DNA for the CDR3 is TGTGCCTGGACAACGACTTTCGATGGCTACACCTTC. It encodes CAWTTTFDGYTF. This sequence joins TRBV30 and TRBJ1-2, with no clear D. Trimming pared 4 bases from V and 6 bases from J, leaving 12 bases between. This CDR3 is 12 amino acids long. Germline assignment: CDR1 GTSNPN and CDR2 SVGIG (reference sequence). Based on the CDR3 plus reference TRBV30 and TRBJ1-2, the full variable domain is SQTIHQWPATLVQPVGSPLSLECTVEGTSNPNLYWYRQAAGRGLQLLFYSVGIGQISSEVPQNLSASRPQDRQFILSSKKLLLSDSGFYLCAWTTTFDGYTFGSGTRLTVV.

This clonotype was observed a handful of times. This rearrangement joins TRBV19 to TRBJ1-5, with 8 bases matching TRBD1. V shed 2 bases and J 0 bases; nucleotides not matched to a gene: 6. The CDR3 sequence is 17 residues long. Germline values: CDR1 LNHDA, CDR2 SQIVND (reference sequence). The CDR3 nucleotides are TGTGCCAGTAGTATAAGGGACAGGTCCTATAGCAATCAGCCCCAGCATTTT. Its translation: CASSIRDRSYSNQPQHF.

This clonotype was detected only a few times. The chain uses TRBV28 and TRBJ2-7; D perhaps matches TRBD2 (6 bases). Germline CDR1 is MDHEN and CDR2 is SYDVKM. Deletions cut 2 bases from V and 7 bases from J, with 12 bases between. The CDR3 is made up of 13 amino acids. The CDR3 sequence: CASSLGTPGEQYF. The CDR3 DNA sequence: TGTGCCAGCAGTTTAGGGACTCCTGGGGAGCAGTACTTC.

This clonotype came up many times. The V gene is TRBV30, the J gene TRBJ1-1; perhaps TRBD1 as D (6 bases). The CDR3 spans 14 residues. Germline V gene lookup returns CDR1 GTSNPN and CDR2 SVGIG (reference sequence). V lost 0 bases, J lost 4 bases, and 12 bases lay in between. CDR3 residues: CAWSVGGLSTEAFF. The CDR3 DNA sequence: TGTGCCTGGAGTGTAGGGGGGTTGAGCACTGAAGCTTTCTTT. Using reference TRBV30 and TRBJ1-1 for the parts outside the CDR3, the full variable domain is SQTIHQWPATLVQPVGSPLSLECTVEGTSNPNLYWYRQAAGRGLQLLFYSVGIGQISSEVPQNLSASRPQDRQFILSSKKLLLSDSGFYLCAWSVGGLSTEAFFGQGTRLTVV.

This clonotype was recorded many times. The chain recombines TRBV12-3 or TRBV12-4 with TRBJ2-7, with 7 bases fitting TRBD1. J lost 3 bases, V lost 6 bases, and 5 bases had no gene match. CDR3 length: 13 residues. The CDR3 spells CASSRGQNYEQYF. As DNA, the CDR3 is TGTGCCAGCAGCCGGGGACAGAACTACGAGCAGTACTTC.

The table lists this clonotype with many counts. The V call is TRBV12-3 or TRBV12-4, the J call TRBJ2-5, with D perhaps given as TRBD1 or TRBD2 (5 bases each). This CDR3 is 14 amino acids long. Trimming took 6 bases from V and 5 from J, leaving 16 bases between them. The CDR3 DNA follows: TGTGCCAGCAGCCCACGGGACCCGACGGAGACCCAGTACTTC. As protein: CASSPRDPTETQYF.

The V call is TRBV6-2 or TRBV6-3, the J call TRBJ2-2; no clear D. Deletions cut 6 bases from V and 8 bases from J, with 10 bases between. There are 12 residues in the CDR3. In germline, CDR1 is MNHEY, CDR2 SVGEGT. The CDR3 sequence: CASSYARGELFF. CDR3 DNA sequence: TGTGCCAGCAGCTACGCTAGGGGGGAGCTGTTTTTT.

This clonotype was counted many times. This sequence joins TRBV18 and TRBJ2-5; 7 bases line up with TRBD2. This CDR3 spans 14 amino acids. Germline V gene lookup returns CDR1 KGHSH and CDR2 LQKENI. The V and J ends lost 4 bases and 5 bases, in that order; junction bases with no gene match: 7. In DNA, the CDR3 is TGTGCCAGCTCACGGCGGGGAGGGCGTGAGACCCAGTACTTC. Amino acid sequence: CASSRRGGRETQYF.

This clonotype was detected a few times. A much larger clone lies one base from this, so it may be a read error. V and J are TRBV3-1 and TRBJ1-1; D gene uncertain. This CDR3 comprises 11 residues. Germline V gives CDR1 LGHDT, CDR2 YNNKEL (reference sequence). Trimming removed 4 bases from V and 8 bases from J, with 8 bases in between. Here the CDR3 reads CASSRPEEAFF. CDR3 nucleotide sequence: TGTGCCAGCAGCCGGCCGGAAGAAGCTTTCTTT.

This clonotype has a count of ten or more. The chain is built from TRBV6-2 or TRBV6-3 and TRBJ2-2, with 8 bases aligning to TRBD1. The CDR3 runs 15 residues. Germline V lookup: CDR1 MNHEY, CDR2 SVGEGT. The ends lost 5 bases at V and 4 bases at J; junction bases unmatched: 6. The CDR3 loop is CASSLGQGSTGELFF. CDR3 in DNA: TGTGCCAGCAGTCTCGGACAGGGTAGCACCGGGGAGCTGTTTTTT.

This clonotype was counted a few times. CDR3 sequence (DNA): TGCAGTGCTAGGGACCGGACTAGACCCGCAGATACGCAGTATTTT. Translation: CSARDRTRPADTQYF. The chain links TRBV20-1 to TRBJ2-3; 7 positions match TRBD2. The ends lost 3 bases at V and 4 bases at J; junction bases unmatched: 10. Germline V gene data show CDR1 as DFQATT and CDR2 as SNEGSKA (reference sequence). This CDR3 is 15 amino acids long.

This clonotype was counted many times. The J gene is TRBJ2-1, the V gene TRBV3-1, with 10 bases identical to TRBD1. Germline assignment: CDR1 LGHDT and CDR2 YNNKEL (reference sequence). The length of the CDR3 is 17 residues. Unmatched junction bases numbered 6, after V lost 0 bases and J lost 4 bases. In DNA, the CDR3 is TGTGCCAGCAGCCAAGATTTTAGGACAGGGGGGTACAATGAGCAGTTCTTC. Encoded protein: CASSQDFRTGGYNEQFF.

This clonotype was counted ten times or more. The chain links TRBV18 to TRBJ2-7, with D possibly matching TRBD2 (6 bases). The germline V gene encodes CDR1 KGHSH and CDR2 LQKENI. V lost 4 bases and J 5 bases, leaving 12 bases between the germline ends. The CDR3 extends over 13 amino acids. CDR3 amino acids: CASSRRGGDEQYF. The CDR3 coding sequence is TGTGCCAGCTCACGTAGGGGCGGGGACGAGCAGTACTTC. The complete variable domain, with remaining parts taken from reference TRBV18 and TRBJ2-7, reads NAGVMQNPRHLVRRRGQEARLRCSPMKGHSHVYWYRQLPEEGLKFMVYLQKENIIDESGMPKERFSAEFPKEGPSILRIQQVVRGDSAAYFCASSRRGGDEQYFGPGTRLTVT.

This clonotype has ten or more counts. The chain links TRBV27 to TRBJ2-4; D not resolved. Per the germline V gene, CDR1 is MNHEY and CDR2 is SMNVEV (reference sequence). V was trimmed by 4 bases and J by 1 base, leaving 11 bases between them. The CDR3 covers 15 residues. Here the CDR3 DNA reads TGTGCCAGCAGTTCCTACCTACTGGCCAAAAACATTCAGTACTTC. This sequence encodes CASSSYLLAKNIQYF.

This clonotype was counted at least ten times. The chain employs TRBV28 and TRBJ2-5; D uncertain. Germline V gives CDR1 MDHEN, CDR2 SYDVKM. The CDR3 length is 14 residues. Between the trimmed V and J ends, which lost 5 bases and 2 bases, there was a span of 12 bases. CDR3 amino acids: CASSHGWLQETQYF. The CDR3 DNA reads TGTGCCAGCAGTCACGGGTGGCTGCAAGAGACCCAGTACTTC.

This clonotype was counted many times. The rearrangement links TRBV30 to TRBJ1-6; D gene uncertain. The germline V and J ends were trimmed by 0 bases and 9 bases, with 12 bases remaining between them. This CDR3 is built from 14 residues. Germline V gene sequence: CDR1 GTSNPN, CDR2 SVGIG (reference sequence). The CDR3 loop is CAWSVRAEGSPLHF. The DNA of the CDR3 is TGTGCCTGGAGTGTACGTGCCGAGGGTTCACCCCTCCACTTT.

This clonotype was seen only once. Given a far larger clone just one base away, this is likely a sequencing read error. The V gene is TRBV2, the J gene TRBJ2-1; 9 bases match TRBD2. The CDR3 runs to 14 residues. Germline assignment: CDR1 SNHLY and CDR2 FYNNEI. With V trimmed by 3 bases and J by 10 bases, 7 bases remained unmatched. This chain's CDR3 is CASSEGLASHEQFF. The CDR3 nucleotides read TGTGCCAGCAGTGAGGGACTAGCAAGCCACGAGCAGTTCTTC. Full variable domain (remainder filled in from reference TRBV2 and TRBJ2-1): EPEVTQTPSHQVTQMGQEVILRCVPISNHLYFYWYRQILGQKVEFLVSFYNNEISEKSEIFDDQFSVERPDGSNFTLKIRSTKLEDSAMYFCASSEGLASHEQFFGPGTRLTVL.

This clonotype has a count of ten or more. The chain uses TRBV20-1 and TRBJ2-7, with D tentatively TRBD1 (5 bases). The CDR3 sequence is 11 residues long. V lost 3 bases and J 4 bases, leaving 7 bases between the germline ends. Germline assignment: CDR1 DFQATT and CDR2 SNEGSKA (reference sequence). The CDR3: CSASQGYEQYF. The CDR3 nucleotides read TGCAGTGCTAGTCAGGGTTACGAGCAGTACTTC.

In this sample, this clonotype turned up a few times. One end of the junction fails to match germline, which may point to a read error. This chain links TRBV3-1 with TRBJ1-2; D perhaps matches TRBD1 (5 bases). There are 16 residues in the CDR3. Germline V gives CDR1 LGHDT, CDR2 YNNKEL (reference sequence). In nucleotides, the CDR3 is TGTACCAGCAGCCAAGAAGGTGGGGCAGGGTACTATGGCTACACCTTC. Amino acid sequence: CTSSQEGGAGYYGYTF.

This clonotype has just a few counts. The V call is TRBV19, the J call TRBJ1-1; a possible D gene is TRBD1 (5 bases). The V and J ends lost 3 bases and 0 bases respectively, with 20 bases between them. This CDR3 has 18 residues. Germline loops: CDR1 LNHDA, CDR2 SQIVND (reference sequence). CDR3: CASSIPGAAVTMNTEAFF. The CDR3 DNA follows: TGTGCCAGTAGTATCCCCGGGGCCGCGGTTACCATGAACACTGAAGCTTTCTTT. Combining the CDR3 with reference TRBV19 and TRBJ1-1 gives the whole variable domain DGGITQSPKYLFRKEGQNVTLSCEQNLNHDAMYWYRQDPGQGLRLIYYSQIVNDFQKGDIAEGYSVSREKKESFPLTVTSAQKNPTAFYLCASSIPGAAVTMNTEAFFGQGTRLTVV.

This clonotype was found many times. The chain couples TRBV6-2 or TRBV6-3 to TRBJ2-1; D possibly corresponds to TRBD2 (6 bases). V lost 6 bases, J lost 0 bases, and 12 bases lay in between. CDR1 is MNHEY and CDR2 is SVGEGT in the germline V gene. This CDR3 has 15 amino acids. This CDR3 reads CASRHSGRSYNEQFF. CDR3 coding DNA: TGTGCCAGCAGACATAGCGGCCGCTCCTACAATGAGCAGTTCTTC.

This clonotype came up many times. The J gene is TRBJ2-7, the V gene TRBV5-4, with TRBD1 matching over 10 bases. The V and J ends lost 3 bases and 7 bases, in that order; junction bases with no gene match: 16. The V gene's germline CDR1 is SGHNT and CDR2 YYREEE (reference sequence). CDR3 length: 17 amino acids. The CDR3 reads CASSYAIRTGGFGEQYF. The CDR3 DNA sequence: TGTGCCAGCAGCTATGCGATCCGGACAGGGGGGTTTGGTGAGCAGTACTTC.

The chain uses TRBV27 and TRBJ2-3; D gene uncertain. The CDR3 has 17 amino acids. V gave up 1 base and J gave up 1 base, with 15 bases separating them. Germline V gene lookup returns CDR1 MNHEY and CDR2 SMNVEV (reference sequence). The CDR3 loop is CASSLLSQWGGTDTQYF. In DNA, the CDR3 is TGTGCCAGCAGTTTATTGTCGCAGTGGGGTGGCACAGATACGCAGTATTTT.

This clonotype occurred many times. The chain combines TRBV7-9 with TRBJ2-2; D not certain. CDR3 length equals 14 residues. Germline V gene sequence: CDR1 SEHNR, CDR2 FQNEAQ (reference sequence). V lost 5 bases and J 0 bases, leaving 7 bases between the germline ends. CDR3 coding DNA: TGTGCCAGCAGCCCGGTCCCGAACACCGGGGAGCTGTTTTTT. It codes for CASSPVPNTGELFF. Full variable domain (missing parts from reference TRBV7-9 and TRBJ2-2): DTGVSQNPRHKITKRGQNVTFRCDPISEHNRLYWYRQTLGQGPEFLTYFQNEAQLEKSRLLSDRFSAERPKGSFSTLEIQRTEQGDSAMYLCASSPVPNTGELFFGEGSRLTVL.

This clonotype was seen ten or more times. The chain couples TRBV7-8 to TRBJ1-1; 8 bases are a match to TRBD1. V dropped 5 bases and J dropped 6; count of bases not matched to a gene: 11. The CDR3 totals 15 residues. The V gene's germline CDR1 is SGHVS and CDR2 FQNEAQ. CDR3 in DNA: TGTGCCAGCAGCGGCCGGACAGGGCCTAGCGCTGAAGCTTTCTTT. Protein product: CASSGRTGPSAEAFF.

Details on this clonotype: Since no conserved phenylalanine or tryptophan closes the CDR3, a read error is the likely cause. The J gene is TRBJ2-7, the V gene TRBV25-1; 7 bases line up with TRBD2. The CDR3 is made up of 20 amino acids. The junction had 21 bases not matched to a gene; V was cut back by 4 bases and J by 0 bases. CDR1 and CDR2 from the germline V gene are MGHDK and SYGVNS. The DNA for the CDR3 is TGTGCCAGCAGTGTCGAGGATCCGATATCGGCGGGAGACCACTCCTACGAGCAGTACATC. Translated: CASSVEDPISAGDHSYEQYI.

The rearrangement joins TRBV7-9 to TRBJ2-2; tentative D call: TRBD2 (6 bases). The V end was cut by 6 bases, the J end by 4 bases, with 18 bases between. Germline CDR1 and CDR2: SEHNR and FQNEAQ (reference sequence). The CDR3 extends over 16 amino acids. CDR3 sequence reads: CASRPDLEGRTGELFF. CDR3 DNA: TGTGCCAGCAGACCGGATCTGGAGGGGCGCACCGGGGAGCTGTTTTTT.